The present T cell receptor beta chain was sequenced within a study of T cells after yellow fever vaccination. The J segment lost 7 bases and the V segment lost 4 bases, leaving 9 bases of the junction unmatched. There are 15 residues in the CDR3. Germline V gene lookup returns CDR1 SGHRS and CDR2 YFSETQ. MiXCR was run by TCRdb on the 5' RACE reads, yielding one entry per CDR3 protein. The table lists under 600,000 distinct CDR3 sequences, 21% of them singletons. The rearrangement uses TRBV5-1 and TRBJ1-4; 8 nucleotides match TRBD1. The specimen comprised PBMCs, sampled 21 days after the first yellow fever vaccination. The source of this sequence is a man between 18 and 35 years old who received the YFV17D yellow fever vaccine. The CDR3 spells CASSPSTGASEKLFF. As DNA, the CDR3 is TGCGCCAGCAGCCCGTCGACAGGGGCGAGTGAAAAACTGTTTTTT.